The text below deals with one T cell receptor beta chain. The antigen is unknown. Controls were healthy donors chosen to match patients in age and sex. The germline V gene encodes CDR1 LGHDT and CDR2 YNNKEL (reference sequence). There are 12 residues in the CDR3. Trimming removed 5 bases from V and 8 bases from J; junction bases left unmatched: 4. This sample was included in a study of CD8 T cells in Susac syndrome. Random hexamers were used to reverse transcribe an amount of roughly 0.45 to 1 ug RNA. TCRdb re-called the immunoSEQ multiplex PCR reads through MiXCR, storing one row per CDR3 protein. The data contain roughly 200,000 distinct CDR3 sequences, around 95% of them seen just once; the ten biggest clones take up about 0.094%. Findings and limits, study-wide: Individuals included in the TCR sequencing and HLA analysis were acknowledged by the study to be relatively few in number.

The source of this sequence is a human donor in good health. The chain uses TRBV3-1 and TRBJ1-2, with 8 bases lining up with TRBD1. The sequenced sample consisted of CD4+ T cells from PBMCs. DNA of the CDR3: TGTGCCAGCAGCGGGTGGGACAGGGGCTACACCTTC. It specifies CASSGWDRGYTF. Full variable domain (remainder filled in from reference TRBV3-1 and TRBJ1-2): DTAVSQTPKYLVTQMGNDKSIKCEQNLGHDTMYWYKQDSKKFLKIMFSYNNKELIINETVPNRFSPKSPDKAHLNLHINSLELGDSAVYFCASSGWDRGYTFGSGTRLTVV.